The 14 T cell receptor beta chains below all came from one sample that was sequenced in a study of blood T cell repertoires in COVID-19. This table comes from immunoSEQ multiplex PCR, and its TCRdb copy is limited to in-frame clones, with some not included. The data contain about 210,000 clones, around 80% of them singletons. The specimen was peripheral blood. These receptors were obtained from a woman between 40 and 55 years old with acute or convalescent COVID-19.

The chain recombines TRBV11-3 with TRBJ2-5, with 9 bases matching TRBD2. There are 17 residues in the CDR3. CDR1 and CDR2 (germline): SGHNT, YENEEA. With 1 base clipped from V and 5 bases from J, the junction kept 11 bases outside the gene matches. CDR3 coding DNA: TGTGCCAGCAGCTTAGGTGTTGGCGCGGGAGGGACGGAGACCCAGTACTTC. Translation: CASSLGVGAGGTETQYF.

The chain employs TRBV7-9 and TRBJ2-5; 11 bases map to TRBD2. The CDR3 length is 18 residues. V dropped 5 bases and J dropped 1; count of bases not matched to a gene: 12. Germline values: CDR1 SEHNR, CDR2 FQNEAQ (reference sequence). CDR3 residues: CASSHGLAGPGLQETQYF. As DNA, the CDR3 is TGTGCCAGCAGCCACGGACTAGCGGGCCCAGGACTCCAAGAGACCCAGTACTTC. The full variable domain, in which reference TRBV7-9 and TRBJ2-5 provide the parts outside the CDR3, is DTGVSQNPRHKITKRGQNVTFRCDPISEHNRLYWYRQTLGQGPEFLTYFQNEAQLEKSRLLSDRFSAERPKGSFSTLEIQRTEQGDSAMYLCASSHGLAGPGLQETQYFGPGTRLLVL.

The rearrangement joins TRBV7-2 to TRBJ2-7, with TRBD2 matching 11 bases. Trimming took 4 bases from V and 3 from J; bases not matched to a gene: 8. Germline CDR1 and CDR2: SGHTA and FQGNSA. The CDR3 spans 16 residues. The CDR3 DNA is TGTGCCAGCAGCTCTACCCCAACTAGCGGGAGCTACGAGCAGTACTTC. The encoded protein is CASSSTPTSGSYEQYF.

This clone was seen ten or more times. The chain combines TRBV7-2 with TRBJ2-3; D unresolved. Germline CDR1 is SGHTA and CDR2 is FQGNSA. CDR3 length equals 12 residues. The V end was cut by 5 bases, the J end by 3 bases, with 6 bases between. The DNA of the CDR3 is TGTGCCAGCAGCCACCTAACAGATACGCAGTATTTT. Its protein is CASSHLTDTQYF.

The rearrangement links TRBV14 to TRBJ1-2; no clear D. V was trimmed by 4 bases and J by 4 bases, leaving 13 bases between them. This CDR3 comprises 14 residues. In germline, CDR1 is SGHDN, CDR2 FVKESK. The CDR3 DNA sequence: TGTGCCAGCAGCCCCGTCATCGGGGTCTATGGCTACACCTTC. This translates into CASSPVIGVYGYTF.

This clone was seen a single time. The chain links TRBV7-9 to TRBJ2-3; 9 positions match TRBD2. The junction had 7 bases not matched to a gene; V was cut back by 5 bases and J by 1 base. CDR3 length equals 16 residues. Germline CDR1 is SEHNR and CDR2 is FQNEAQ (reference sequence). CDR3 nucleotides: TGTGCCAGCAGCAACTTAGCGGGAGAGGGCACAGATACGCAGTATTTT. Encoded protein: CASSNLAGEGTDTQYF.

The chain links TRBV28 to TRBJ2-7; D might be TRBD1 (6 bases). The germline V gene has CDR1 MDHEN and CDR2 SYDVKM. The CDR3 runs to 14 residues. With 5 bases removed from V and 3 bases from J, the gap between germline ends came to 14 bases. CDR3 sequence (DNA): TGTGCCAGCAGTATTACAGGGTATGACTACGAGCAGTACTTC. Protein sequence: CASSITGYDYEQYF.

The chain recombines TRBV2 with TRBJ2-7; D perhaps matches TRBD1 (5 bases). Germline loops: CDR1 SNHLY, CDR2 FYNNEI. Trimming took 2 bases from V and 13 from J, leaving 15 bases between them. The CDR3 extends over 12 amino acids. CDR3 amino acids: CASSEIGGAFYF. CDR3 DNA sequence: TGTGCCAGCAGTGAAATAGGTGGGGCTTTTTACTTC.

This rearrangement joins TRBV9 to TRBJ2-7; a weak D match, TRBD1 (5 bases). The CDR3 is 15 residues long. Trimming cost V 0 bases and J 3 bases, with 13 bases left between them. Germline V gene lookup returns CDR1 SGDLS and CDR2 YYNGEE. The CDR3 loop is CASSVAATDFYEQYF. CDR3 bases: TGTGCCAGCAGCGTAGCTGCGACAGACTTCTACGAGCAGTACTTC.

This clone was observed a handful of times. The CDR3 is CASSYAGTEQYF. As DNA, the CDR3 is TGCGCCAGCAGCTACGCCGGGACAGAGCAGTACTTC. The chain links TRBV5-1 to TRBJ2-7, with D possibly being TRBD1 (6 bases). Germline-derived CDR1 and CDR2 are SGHRS and YFSETQ. The CDR3 totals 12 residues. Trimming stripped 3 bases from V and 7 bases from J, with 11 bases between.

In its sample, this clone was seen a few times. The gene calls are TRBV7-9 and TRBJ2-6; D is uncertain. The V gene lost 7 bases and the J gene lost 1 base, with 14 bases spanning the gap. Germline V gene sequence: CDR1 SEHNR, CDR2 FQNEAQ (reference sequence). The CDR3 consists of 16 residues. DNA for the CDR3: TGTGCCAGCATTCTAGGTCGGCAGTCTGGGGCCAACGTCCTGACTTTC. Protein product: CASILGRQSGANVLTF.

As for this clone: At one end, the junction sequence differs from germline, possibly due to a read error. The V call is TRBV5-6, the J call TRBJ2-1; maybe TRBD2 (5 bases). The CDR3 covers 16 residues. From germline, CDR1 is SGHDT and CDR2 YYEEEE. The CDR3 is CASSHGVGGAYSEQFF. The CDR3 DNA follows: TGTGCCAGCAGCCACGGGGTGGGCGGAGCTTACAGTGAGCAGTTCTTC.

This sequence joins TRBV21-1 and TRBJ2-6; TRBD2, as called in the table, went unchecked against the DNA. TRBV21-1 has pseudogene status. The CDR3 runs 18 residues. CDR3 coding DNA: TGTGCCAGCAGCAAAGGGAGACTAGCGGGAGCCGGGGCCAACGTCCTGACTTTC. Translation: CASSKGRLAGAGANVLTF.

V is TRBV2 and J is TRBJ1-4; 8 bases match TRBD1. Germline loops: CDR1 SNHLY, CDR2 FYNNEI. The CDR3 totals 15 residues. Unmatched junction bases numbered 11, after V lost 6 bases and J lost 8 bases. The CDR3 spells CASRPWTGYREKLFF. CDR3 DNA sequence: TGTGCCAGCAGGCCTTGGACAGGGTATAGGGAAAAACTGTTTTTT.